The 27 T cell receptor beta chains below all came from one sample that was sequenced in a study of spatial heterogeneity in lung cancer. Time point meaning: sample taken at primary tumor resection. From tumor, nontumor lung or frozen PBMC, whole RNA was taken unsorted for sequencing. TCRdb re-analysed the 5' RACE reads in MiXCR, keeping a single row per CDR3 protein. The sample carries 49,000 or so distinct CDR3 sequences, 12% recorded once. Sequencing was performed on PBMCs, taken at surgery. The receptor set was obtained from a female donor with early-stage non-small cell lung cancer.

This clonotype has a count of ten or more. The CDR3 reads CASNQRRGGSTEAFF. CDR3 DNA sequence: TGTGCCAGCAACCAGAGGAGGGGCGGGAGCACTGAAGCTTTCTTT. The V gene is TRBV28, the J gene TRBJ1-1, with a weak D call TRBD1 (5 bases). Looked up from germline, CDR1 is MDHEN and CDR2 is SYDVKM. There are 15 residues in the CDR3. Trimming stripped 7 bases from V and 4 bases from J, with 19 bases between. Complete variable domain (other parts from reference TRBV28 and TRBJ1-1): DVKVTQSSRYLVKRTGEKVFLECVQDMDHENMFWYRQDPGLGLRLIYFSYDVKMKEKGDIPEGYSVSREKKERFSLILESASTNQTSMYLCASNQRRGGSTEAFFGQGTRLTVV.

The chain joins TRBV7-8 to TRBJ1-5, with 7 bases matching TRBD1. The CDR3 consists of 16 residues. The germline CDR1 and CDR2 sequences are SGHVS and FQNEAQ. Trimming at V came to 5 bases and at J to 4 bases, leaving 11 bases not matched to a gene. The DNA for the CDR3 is TGTGCCAGCAGCCTAGGGGGCGGGCGGTTGAATCAGCCCCAGCATTTT. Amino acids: CASSLGGGRLNQPQHF.

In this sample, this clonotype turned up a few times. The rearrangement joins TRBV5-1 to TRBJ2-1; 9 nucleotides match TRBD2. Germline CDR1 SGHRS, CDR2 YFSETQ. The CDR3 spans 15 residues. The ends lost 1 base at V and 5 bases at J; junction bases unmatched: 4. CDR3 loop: CASSLLAGTNNEQFF. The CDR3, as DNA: TGCGCCAGCAGCTTGCTAGCGGGGACCAACAATGAGCAGTTCTTC.

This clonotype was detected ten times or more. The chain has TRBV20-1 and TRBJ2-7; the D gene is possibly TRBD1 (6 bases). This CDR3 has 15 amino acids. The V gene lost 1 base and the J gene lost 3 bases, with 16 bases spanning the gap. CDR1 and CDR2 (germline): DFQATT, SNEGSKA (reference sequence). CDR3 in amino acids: CSARGWGPRNYEQYF. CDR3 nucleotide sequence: TGCAGTGCTAGAGGTTGGGGGCCACGAAACTACGAGCAGTACTTC.

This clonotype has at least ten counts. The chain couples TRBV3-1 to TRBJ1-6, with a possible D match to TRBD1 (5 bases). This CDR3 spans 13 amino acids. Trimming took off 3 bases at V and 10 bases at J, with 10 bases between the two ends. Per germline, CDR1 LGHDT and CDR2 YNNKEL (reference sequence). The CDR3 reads CASSHRGASPLHF. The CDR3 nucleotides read TGTGCCAGCAGCCATCGAGGGGCATCACCCCTCCACTTT.

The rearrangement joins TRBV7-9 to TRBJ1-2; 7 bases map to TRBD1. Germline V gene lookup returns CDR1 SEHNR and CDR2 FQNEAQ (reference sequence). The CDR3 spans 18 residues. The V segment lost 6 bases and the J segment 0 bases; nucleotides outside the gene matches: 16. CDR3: CASSTLRDRLLANYGYTF. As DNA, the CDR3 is TGTGCCAGCAGTACACTTCGGGACAGACTACTAGCTAACTATGGCTACACCTTC.

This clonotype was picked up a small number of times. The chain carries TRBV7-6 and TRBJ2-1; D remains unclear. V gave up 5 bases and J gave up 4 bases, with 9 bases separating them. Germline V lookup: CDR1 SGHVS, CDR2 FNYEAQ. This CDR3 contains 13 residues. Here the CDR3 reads CASSNDTYNEQFF. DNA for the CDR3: TGTGCCAGCAGCAATGACACGTACAATGAGCAGTTCTTC.

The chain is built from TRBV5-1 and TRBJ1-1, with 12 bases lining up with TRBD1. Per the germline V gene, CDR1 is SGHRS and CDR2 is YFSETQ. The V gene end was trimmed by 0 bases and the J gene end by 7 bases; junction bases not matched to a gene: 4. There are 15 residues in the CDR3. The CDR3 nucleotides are TGCGCCAGCAGCTTGGCGGGACAGGGGGCTATTGAAGCTTTCTTT. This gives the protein CASSLAGQGAIEAFF.

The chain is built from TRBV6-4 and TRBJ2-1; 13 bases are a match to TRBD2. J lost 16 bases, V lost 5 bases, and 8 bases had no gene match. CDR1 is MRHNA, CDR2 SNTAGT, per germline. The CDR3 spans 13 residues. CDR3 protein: CASSLTSGGAKFF. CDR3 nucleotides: TGTGCCAGCAGTTTAACTAGCGGGGGGGCGAAATTCTTC.

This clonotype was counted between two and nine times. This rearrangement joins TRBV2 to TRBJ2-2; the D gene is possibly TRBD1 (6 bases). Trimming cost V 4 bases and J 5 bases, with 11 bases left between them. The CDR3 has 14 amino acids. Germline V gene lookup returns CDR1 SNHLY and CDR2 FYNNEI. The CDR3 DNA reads TGTGCCAGCAGTGGACAGGTGATTACCGGGGAGCTGTTTTTT. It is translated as CASSGQVITGELFF.

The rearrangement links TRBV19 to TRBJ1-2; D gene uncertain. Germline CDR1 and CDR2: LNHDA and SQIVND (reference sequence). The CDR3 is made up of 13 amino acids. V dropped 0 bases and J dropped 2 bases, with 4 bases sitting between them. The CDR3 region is CASSIESNYGYTF. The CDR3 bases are TGTGCCAGTAGTATAGAGTCGAACTATGGCTACACCTTC. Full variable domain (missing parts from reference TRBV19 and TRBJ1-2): DGGITQSPKYLFRKEGQNVTLSCEQNLNHDAMYWYRQDPGQGLRLIYYSQIVNDFQKGDIAEGYSVSREKKESFPLTVTSAQKNPTAFYLCASSIESNYGYTFGSGTRLTVV.

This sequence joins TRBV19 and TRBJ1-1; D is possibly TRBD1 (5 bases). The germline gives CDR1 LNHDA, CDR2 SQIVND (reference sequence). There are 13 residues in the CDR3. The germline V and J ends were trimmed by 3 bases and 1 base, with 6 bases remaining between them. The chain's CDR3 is CASSMGPNTEAFF. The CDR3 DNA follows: TGTGCCAGTAGTATGGGGCCGAACACTGAAGCTTTCTTT.

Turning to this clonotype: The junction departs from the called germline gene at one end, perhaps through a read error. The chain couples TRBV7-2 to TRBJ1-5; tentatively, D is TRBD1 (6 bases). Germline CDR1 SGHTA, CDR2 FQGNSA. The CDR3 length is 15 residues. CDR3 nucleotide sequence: TGTGCCAGCAGCTTAGTCAGGGGTAGCAATCAGTCCCAGCATTTT. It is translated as CASSLVRGSNQSQHF.

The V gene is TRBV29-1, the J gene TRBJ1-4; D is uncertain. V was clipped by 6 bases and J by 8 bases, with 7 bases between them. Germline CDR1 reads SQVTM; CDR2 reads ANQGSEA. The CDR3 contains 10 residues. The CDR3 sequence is CSVWMEKLFF. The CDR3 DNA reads TGCAGCGTGTGGATGGAAAAACTGTTTTTT.

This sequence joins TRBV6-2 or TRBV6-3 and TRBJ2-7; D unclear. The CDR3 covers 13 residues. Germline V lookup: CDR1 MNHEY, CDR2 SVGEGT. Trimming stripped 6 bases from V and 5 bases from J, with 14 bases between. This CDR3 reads CASSPGFLDEQYF. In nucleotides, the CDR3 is TGTGCCAGCAGCCCCGGGTTCCTCGACGAGCAGTACTTC.

CDR3 nucleotide sequence: TGTGCCAGCACCCCCTCGGGGGGCGGCTATGGCTACACCTTC. This codes for CASTPSGGGYGYTF. The chain employs TRBV12-3 or TRBV12-4 and TRBJ1-2; maybe TRBD1 (6 bases). V was cut by 7 bases and J by 4 bases, with 16 bases left in between. The CDR3 runs to 14 residues.

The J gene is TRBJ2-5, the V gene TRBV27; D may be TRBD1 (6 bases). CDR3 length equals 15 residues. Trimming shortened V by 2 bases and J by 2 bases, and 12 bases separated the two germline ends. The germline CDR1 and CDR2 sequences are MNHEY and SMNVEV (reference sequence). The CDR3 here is CASSLRWGPQETQYF. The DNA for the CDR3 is TGTGCCAGCAGTTTAAGGTGGGGGCCGCAAGAGACCCAGTACTTC.

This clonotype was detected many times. DNA of the CDR3: TGTGCCAGCAGCTTATCGCTAAGGGACACCGGGGAGCTGTTTTTT. Protein: CASSLSLRDTGELFF. This chain uses TRBV7-9 with TRBJ2-2, with unresolved D. Trimming pared 2 bases from V and 3 bases from J, leaving 10 bases between. CDR1 SEHNR and CDR2 FQNEAQ come from the germline V gene (reference sequence). The CDR3 has 15 amino acids.

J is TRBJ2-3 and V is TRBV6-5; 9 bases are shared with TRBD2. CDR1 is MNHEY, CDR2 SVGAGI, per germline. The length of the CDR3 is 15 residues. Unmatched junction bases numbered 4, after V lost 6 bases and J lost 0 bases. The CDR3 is CASRLAGSSTDTQYF. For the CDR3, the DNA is TGTGCCAGCAGACTAGCGGGTTCTAGCACAGATACGCAGTATTTT.

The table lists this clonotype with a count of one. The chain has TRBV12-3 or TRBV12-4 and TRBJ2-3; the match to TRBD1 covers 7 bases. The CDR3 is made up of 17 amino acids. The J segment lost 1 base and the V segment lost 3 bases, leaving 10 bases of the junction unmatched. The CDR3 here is CASSFFLGGLGTDTQYF. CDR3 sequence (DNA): TGTGCCAGCAGTTTCTTCTTAGGGGGCCTCGGCACAGATACGCAGTATTTT.

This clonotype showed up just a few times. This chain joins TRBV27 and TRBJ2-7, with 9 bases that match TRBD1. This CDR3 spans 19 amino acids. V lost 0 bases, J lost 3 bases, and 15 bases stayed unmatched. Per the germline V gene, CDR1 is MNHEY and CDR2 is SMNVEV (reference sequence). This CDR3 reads CASSLSGVIGTGSFYEQYF. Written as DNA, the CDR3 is TGTGCCAGCAGTTTATCGGGAGTTATAGGGACAGGGTCCTTCTACGAGCAGTACTTC.

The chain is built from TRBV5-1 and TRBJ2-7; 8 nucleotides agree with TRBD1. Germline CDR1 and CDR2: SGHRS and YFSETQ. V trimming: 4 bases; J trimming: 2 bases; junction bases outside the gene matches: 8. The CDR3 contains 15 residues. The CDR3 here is CASSLQGQGAYEQYF. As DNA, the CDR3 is TGCGCCAGCAGCCTACAAGGACAGGGTGCCTACGAGCAGTACTTC.

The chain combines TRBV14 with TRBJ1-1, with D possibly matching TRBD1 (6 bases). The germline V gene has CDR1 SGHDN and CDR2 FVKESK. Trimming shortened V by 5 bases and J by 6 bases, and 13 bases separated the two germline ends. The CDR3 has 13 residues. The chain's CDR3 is CASSDPQGPEAFF. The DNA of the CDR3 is TGTGCCAGCAGCGATCCACAGGGCCCTGAAGCTTTCTTT. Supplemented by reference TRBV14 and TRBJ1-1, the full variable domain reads EAGVTQFPSHSVIEKGQTVTLRCDPISGHDNLYWYRRVMGKEIKFLLHFVKESKQDESGMPNNRFLAERTGGTYSTLKVQPAELEDSGVYFCASSDPQGPEAFFGQGTRLTVV.

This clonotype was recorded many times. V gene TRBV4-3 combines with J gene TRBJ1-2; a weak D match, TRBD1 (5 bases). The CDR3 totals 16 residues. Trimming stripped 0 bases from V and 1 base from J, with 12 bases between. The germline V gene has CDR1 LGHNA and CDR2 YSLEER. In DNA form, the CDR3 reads TGCGCCAGCAGCCAAGATAACGACAGATATAACTATGGCTACACCTTC. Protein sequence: CASSQDNDRYNYGYTF.

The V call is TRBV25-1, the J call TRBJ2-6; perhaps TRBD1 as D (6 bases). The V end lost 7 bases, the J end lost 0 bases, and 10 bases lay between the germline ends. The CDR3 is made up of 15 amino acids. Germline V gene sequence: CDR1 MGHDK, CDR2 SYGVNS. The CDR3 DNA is TGTGCCAGCATCTCGACAGGCTCTGGGGCCAACGTCCTGACTTTC. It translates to CASISTGSGANVLTF.

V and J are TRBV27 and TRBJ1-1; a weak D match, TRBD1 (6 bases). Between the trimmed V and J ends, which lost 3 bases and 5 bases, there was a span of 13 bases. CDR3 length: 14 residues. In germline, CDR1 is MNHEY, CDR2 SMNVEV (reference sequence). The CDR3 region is CASSFENRATEAFF. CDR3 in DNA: TGTGCCAGCAGTTTCGAGAACAGGGCGACTGAAGCTTTCTTT.

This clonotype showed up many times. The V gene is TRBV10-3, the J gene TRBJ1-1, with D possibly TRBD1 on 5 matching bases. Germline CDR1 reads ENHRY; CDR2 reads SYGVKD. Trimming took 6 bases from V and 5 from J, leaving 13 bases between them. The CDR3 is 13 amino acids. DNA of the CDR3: TGTGCCATCAGCCCGGGGGACGGAACTGAAGCTTTCTTT. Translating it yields CAISPGDGTEAFF.